Presented here are 28 T cell receptor beta chains from one specimen sequenced in a study of shared clonotypes between healthy human individuals. TCRdb's copy holds only in-frame clones and misses some; the assay was immunoSEQ multiplex PCR. The data hold over 100,000 clones, with approximately 70% observed a single time. The material sequenced was memory CD8+ T cells sorted from blood. Described subset: CD45RO+ cells pooled with CCR7-negative TemRA cells. The receptors shown here come from a woman in her twenties or thirties in good health.

This clone has just a few counts. The chain couples TRBV7-8 to TRBJ1-3; no clear D. Trimming pared 1 base from V and 0 bases from J, leaving 16 bases between. The germline V gene has CDR1 SGHVS and CDR2 FQNEAQ. The CDR3 has 18 residues. The CDR3 protein is CASSLVVGDGSSGNTIYF. Here the CDR3 DNA reads TGTGCCAGCAGCTTAGTTGTGGGAGACGGGAGCTCTGGAAACACCATATATTTT.

This clone was picked up one time. The chain couples TRBV28 to TRBJ1-5; 8 bases agree with TRBD1. In germline, CDR1 is MDHEN, CDR2 SYDVKM. J lost 5 bases, V lost 2 bases, and 5 bases had no gene match. The CDR3 contains 15 residues. The CDR3 is CASSLDQGAYQPQHF. In DNA, the CDR3 is TGTGCCAGCAGTTTAGACCAGGGGGCTTATCAGCCCCAGCATTTT. Full variable domain (missing parts from reference TRBV28 and TRBJ1-5): DVKVTQSSRYLVKRTGEKVFLECVQDMDHENMFWYRQDPGLGLRLIYFSYDVKMKEKGDIPEGYSVSREKKERFSLILESASTNQTSMYLCASSLDQGAYQPQHFGDGTRLSIL.

The chain is built from TRBV19 and TRBJ2-7, with 12 positions matching TRBD2. The CDR3 is made up of 16 amino acids. J gave up 4 bases and V 3 bases, and 7 bases lay outside the gene matches. CDR1 and CDR2 from the germline V gene are LNHDA and SQIVND (reference sequence). CDR3 in amino acids: CASSIQTSGRGYEQYF. CDR3 coding DNA: TGTGCCAGTAGTATTCAGACTAGCGGGAGAGGTTACGAGCAGTACTTC.

The chain uses TRBV5-1 and TRBJ1-4; D is possibly TRBD1 (6 bases). The CDR3 contains 14 residues. The germline V gene has CDR1 SGHRS and CDR2 YFSETQ. Trimming took 1 base from V and 6 from J, leaving 10 bases between them. The CDR3 protein is CASSLRGWDEKLFF. DNA of the CDR3: TGCGCCAGCAGCTTGAGGGGGTGGGATGAAAAACTGTTTTTT.

J is TRBJ2-1 and V is TRBV4-2, with no clear D. V was cut by 0 bases and J by 6 bases, with 9 bases left in between. CDR1 and CDR2 (germline): LGHNA, YNFKEQ. The CDR3 extends over 14 amino acids. CDR3 sequence (DNA): TGTGCCAGCAGCCAAGATCTAGAGTTCAATGAGCAGTTCTTC. This encodes CASSQDLEFNEQFF.

The rearrangement joins TRBV27 to TRBJ1-5, with 8 bases identical to TRBD1. The CDR3 has 15 amino acids. V lost 4 bases to trimming and J lost 11 bases; unmatched junction nucleotides: 13. Per germline, CDR1 MNHEY and CDR2 SMNVEV (reference sequence). DNA of the CDR3: TGTGCCAGCAGTTCTCGGACAGGGCCCCAGAGTTCCCAGCATTTT. This sequence encodes CASSSRTGPQSSQHF.

V is TRBV5-6 and J is TRBJ1-4; D gene unclear. The CDR3 is made up of 15 amino acids. Germline V gene data show CDR1 as SGHDT and CDR2 as YYEEEE. Between the trimmed V and J ends, which lost 2 bases and 8 bases, there was a span of 16 bases. CDR3 bases: TGTGCCAGCAGCTTTTCCCCCGGGCTTGAAGAAAAACTGTTTTTT. Translated, it gives CASSFSPGLEEKLFF.

About this clone: A much larger clone differs by one base, so this may be a read error. In the same sample, other DNA sequences code for this CDR3. The chain couples TRBV6-1 to TRBJ2-1; a weak D match, TRBD2 (6 bases). CDR1 is MNHNS, CDR2 SASEGT, per germline. Between the trimmed V and J ends, which lost 3 bases and 4 bases, there was a span of 7 bases. The CDR3 has 13 residues. As DNA, the CDR3 is TGTGCCAGCAGTGAGCGGGAATACAATGAGCAGTTCTTC. It codes for CASSEREYNEQFF.

In the case of this clone: Mismatch with germline at one junction end may stem from a read error. V is TRBV7-8 and J is TRBJ2-3; the D is unclear. This CDR3 has 13 residues. The germline V gene encodes CDR1 SGHVS and CDR2 FQNEAQ. For the CDR3, the DNA is TGTGCGAGCAGTCCTAAAGGGTCAGATACGCAGTATTTT. It specifies CASSPKGSDTQYF.

This clone was observed a handful of times. The chain links TRBV6-1 to TRBJ1-2, with D unresolved. The germline V gene has CDR1 MNHNS and CDR2 SASEGT. Deletions cut 2 bases from V and 3 bases from J, with 7 bases between. The CDR3 extends over 13 amino acids. Here the CDR3 DNA reads TGTGCCAGCAGTGAATCAGAGTACTATGGCTACACCTTC. This gives the protein CASSESEYYGYTF.

The chain joins TRBV6-5 to TRBJ2-1; maybe TRBD1 (6 bases). Germline loops: CDR1 MNHEY, CDR2 SVGAGI. Trimming shortened V by 5 bases and J by 9 bases, and 11 bases separated the two germline ends. The CDR3 has 12 amino acids. CDR3 bases: TGTGCCAGCAGTCACAGGGAGAGTGAGCAGTTCTTC. It codes for CASSHRESEQFF.

This clone appeared many times. The CDR3 loop reads CATTRPADGSSYEQYF. The CDR3 bases are TGTGCCACAACCCGCCCGGCGGATGGATCGTCCTACGAGCAGTACTTC. The rearrangement uses TRBV28 and TRBJ2-5; D call uncertain. The closer fit of TRBJ2-7 to the DNA end suggests the J call may be wrong. Per germline, CDR1 MDHEN and CDR2 SYDVKM. This CDR3 is 16 amino acids long.

This chain connects TRBV19 to TRBJ2-3; tentatively, D is TRBD2 (5 bases). CDR3 length: 13 residues. V was trimmed by 5 bases and J by 3 bases, leaving 9 bases between them. CDR1 LNHDA and CDR2 SQIVND come from the germline V gene (reference sequence). In nucleotides, the CDR3 is TGTGCCAGTAGTTCTGGGAGTACAGATACGCAGTATTTT. This gives the protein CASSSGSTDTQYF.

This clone was detected a few times. V and J are TRBV15 and TRBJ2-7; D not certain. The germline V gene has CDR1 LNHNV and CDR2 YYDKDF (reference sequence). CDR3 length: 12 residues. The V gene lost 1 base and the J gene lost 6 bases, with 7 bases spanning the gap. This CDR3 is CATSRVLSEQYF. CDR3 coding DNA: TGTGCCACCAGCAGAGTACTAAGCGAGCAGTACTTC.

This clone is a singleton in its sample. The rearrangement uses TRBV2 and TRBJ2-1, with D unclear. Germline values: CDR1 SNHLY, CDR2 FYNNEI. The CDR3 is 12 residues long. V gave up 5 bases and J gave up 8 bases, with 10 bases separating them. CDR3 loop: CASSLPADEQFF. The CDR3 nucleotides are TGTGCCAGCAGTCTCCCGGCTGATGAGCAGTTCTTC. Complete variable domain (other parts from reference TRBV2 and TRBJ2-1): EPEVTQTPSHQVTQMGQEVILRCVPISNHLYFYWYRQILGQKVEFLVSFYNNEISEKSEIFDDQFSVERPDGSNFTLKIRSTKLEDSAMYFCASSLPADEQFFGPGTRLTVL.

This clone was counted many times. The chain couples TRBV6-5 to TRBJ2-5; D might be TRBD2 (6 bases). Germline assignment: CDR1 MNHEY and CDR2 SVGAGI. The CDR3 runs to 13 residues. The ends were cut back, 8 bases at V and 2 bases at J, with 12 bases in the middle. The CDR3 coding sequence is TGTGCCAGCGGAACGGGAGAGCAAGAGACCCAGTACTTC. Amino acid sequence: CASGTGEQETQYF.

The genes are TRBV29-1 and TRBJ2-1; D ambiguous. The germline V and J ends were trimmed by 4 bases and 3 bases, with 10 bases remaining between them. The CDR3 length is 13 residues. The germline CDR1 and CDR2 sequences are SQVTM and ANQGSEA. The CDR3 coding sequence is TGCAGCGTTGTGTCTGGTTTCTACAATGAGCAGTTCTTC. Amino acid sequence: CSVVSGFYNEQFF.

The chain has TRBV27 and TRBJ2-7; D gene ambiguous. This CDR3 comprises 11 residues. Germline CDR1 and CDR2: MNHEY and SMNVEV (reference sequence). The V gene lost 7 bases and the J gene lost 3 bases, with 7 bases spanning the gap. This CDR3 reads CASTGGYEQYF. The CDR3 nucleotides are TGTGCCAGCACCGGTGGCTACGAGCAGTACTTC.

The chain recombines TRBV6-6 with TRBJ1-2, with TRBD1 matching over 8 bases. Germline loops: CDR1 MNHNY, CDR2 SVGAGI (reference sequence). The CDR3 extends over 14 amino acids. J was trimmed by 4 bases and V by 6 bases; bases with no gene match: 7. The CDR3 spells CASRQGGLFYGYTF. Written as DNA, the CDR3 is TGTGCCAGCAGACAGGGGGGATTGTTCTATGGCTACACCTTC.

With respect to this clone: The same CDR3 also results from other DNA sequences found in this sample. The genes are TRBV27 and TRBJ2-1; D ambiguous. Germline-derived CDR1 and CDR2 are MNHEY and SMNVEV (reference sequence). V lost 3 bases, J lost 0 bases, and 6 bases lay in between. This CDR3 comprises 14 residues. The CDR3 DNA is TGTGCCAGCAGTTTGCGGAGCTCCTACAATGAGCAGTTCTTC. This encodes CASSLRSSYNEQFF.

The sample holds a few counts of this clone. This chain connects TRBV27 to TRBJ2-7; TRBD1 matches 9 bases. CDR3 length equals 14 residues. Germline trimming cut 8 bases from V and 0 bases from J; bases unmatched to any gene: 5. Germline loops: CDR1 MNHEY, CDR2 SMNVEV (reference sequence). In nucleotides, the CDR3 is TGTGCCAGCCACCGACAGGGGGGCTCCTACGAGCAGTACTTC. It is translated as CASHRQGGSYEQYF.

The chain has TRBV7-7 and TRBJ2-5; TRBD1 agrees at 7 bases. Per germline, CDR1 SSHAT and CDR2 FNYEAQ (reference sequence). The CDR3 totals 15 residues. V trimming: 0 bases; J trimming: 2 bases; junction bases outside the gene matches: 3. CDR3 protein: CASSLAGGIQETQYF. The CDR3 DNA sequence: TGTGCCAGCAGCTTAGCAGGGGGCATTCAAGAGACCCAGTACTTC.

This clone was detected only once. The chain links TRBV27 to TRBJ2-1; D is unresolved. The germline CDR1 and CDR2 sequences are MNHEY and SMNVEV (reference sequence). Trimming removed 5 bases at V and 9 bases at J, with 14 bases between. The CDR3 has 13 residues. The CDR3 spells CASSPRIPGEQFF. The CDR3 DNA follows: TGTGCCAGCAGTCCCCGCATACCCGGTGAGCAGTTCTTC.

The chain combines TRBV19 with TRBJ2-7; D may be TRBD1 (7 bases). V lost 9 bases and J lost 3, with 15 bases in between. CDR1 and CDR2 (germline): LNHDA, SQIVND (reference sequence). The CDR3 has 13 amino acids. In DNA, the CDR3 is TGTGCCAGGAGGGGGCTAGCGCACTACGAGCAGTACTTC. Translation: CARRGLAHYEQYF.

This clone was recorded a few times. The rearrangement joins TRBV28 to TRBJ2-5, with 8 bases that match TRBD2. Per the germline V gene, CDR1 is MDHEN and CDR2 is SYDVKM. The junction had 7 bases not matched to a gene; V was cut back by 4 bases and J by 3 bases. CDR3 length: 15 amino acids. The CDR3 region is CASSSPREGEETQYF. The DNA for the CDR3 is TGTGCCAGCAGTTCCCCCCGGGAGGGGGAAGAGACCCAGTACTTC.

There are many counts of this clone. The rearrangement uses TRBV6-4 and TRBJ2-2; D perhaps matches TRBD1 (6 bases). V was clipped by 2 bases and J by 2 bases, with 6 bases between them. The CDR3 has 14 amino acids. CDR1 and CDR2 (germline): MRHNA, SNTAGT. CDR3 residues: CASSDGTNTGELFF. CDR3 DNA sequence: TGTGCCAGCAGTGACGGGACAAACACCGGGGAGCTGTTTTTT.

J is TRBJ1-1 and V is TRBV5-4; TRBD1 matches 7 bases. The CDR3 has 15 residues. Trimming at V came to 4 bases and at J to 3 bases, leaving 9 bases not matched to a gene. The germline gives CDR1 SGHNT, CDR2 YYREEE (reference sequence). CDR3 DNA: TGTGCCAGCAGCCCGCCCGAAGACAGGGACACTGAAGCTTTCTTT. Residues: CASSPPEDRDTEAFF.

The chain combines TRBV5-1 with TRBJ2-3; D not resolved. Trimming removed 3 bases at V and 1 base at J, with 9 bases between. Germline values: CDR1 SGHRS, CDR2 YFSETQ. The CDR3 has 14 amino acids. CDR3 DNA sequence: TGCGCCAGCAGCTCCCATCCGGGCACAGATACGCAGTATTTT. Its protein product is CASSSHPGTDTQYF. Full variable domain (outside the CDR3, taken from reference TRBV5-1 and TRBJ2-3): KAGVTQTPRYLIKTRGQQVTLSCSPISGHRSVSWYQQTPGQGLQFLFEYFSETQRNKGNFPGRFSGRQFSNSRSEMNVSTLELGDSALYLCASSSHPGTDTQYFGPGTRLTVL.